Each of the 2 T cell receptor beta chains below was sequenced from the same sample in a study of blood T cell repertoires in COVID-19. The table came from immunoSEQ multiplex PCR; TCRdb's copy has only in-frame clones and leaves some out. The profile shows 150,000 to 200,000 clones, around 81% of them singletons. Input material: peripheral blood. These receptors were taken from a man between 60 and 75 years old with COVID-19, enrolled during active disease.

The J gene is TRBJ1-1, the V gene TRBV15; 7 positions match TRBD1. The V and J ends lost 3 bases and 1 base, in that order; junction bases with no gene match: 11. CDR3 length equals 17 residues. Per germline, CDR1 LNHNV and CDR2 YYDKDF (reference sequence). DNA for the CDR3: TGTGCCACCAGCAGCCCACCTAACAGGGGACGGAACACTGAAGCTTTCTTT. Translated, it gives CATSSPPNRGRNTEAFF.

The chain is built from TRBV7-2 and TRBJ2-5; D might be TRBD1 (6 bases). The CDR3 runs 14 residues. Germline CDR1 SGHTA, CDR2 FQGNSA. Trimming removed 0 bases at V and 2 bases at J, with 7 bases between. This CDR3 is CASSLARGQETQYF. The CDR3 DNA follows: TGTGCCAGCAGCTTAGCTAGGGGGCAAGAGACCCAGTACTTC.